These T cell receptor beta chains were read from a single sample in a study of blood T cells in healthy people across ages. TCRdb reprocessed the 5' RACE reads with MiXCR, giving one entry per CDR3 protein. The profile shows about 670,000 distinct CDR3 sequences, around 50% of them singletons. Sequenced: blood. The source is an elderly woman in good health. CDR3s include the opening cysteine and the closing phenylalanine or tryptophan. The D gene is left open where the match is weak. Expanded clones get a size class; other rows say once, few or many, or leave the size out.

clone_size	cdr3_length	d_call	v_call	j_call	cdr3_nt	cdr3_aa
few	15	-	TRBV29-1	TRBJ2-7	TGCAGCGTTGGGGACGACCCATACTCCTACAATGAGCAGTACTTC	CSVGDDPYSYNEQYF
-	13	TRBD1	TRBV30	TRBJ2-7	TGTGCCTGGACTCGGGACAGCTCCTACGAGCAGTACTTC	CAWTRDSSYEQYF
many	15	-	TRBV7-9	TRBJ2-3	TGTGCCAGCAGCGGGGGGTGGTACGGCACAGATACGCAGTATTTT	CASSGGWYGTDTQYF
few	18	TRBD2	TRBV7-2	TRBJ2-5	TGTGCCAGCAGCCCACCAAGGGGCTCTAGCGGGATTCAAGAGACCCAGTACTTC	CASSPPRGSSGIQETQYF
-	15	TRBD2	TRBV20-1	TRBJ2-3	TGCAGTGCCACGGGGACTAGCGGGGGCCGGGATACGCAGTATTTT	CSATGTSGGRDTQYF
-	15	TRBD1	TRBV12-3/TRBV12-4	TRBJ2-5	TGTGCCAGCAGTCCTAGGACAGGGTCCGAAGAGACCCAGTACTTC	CASSPRTGSEETQYF
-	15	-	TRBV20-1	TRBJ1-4	TGCAGTGCCCTCACTGGCGGCGCACATAATGAAAAACTGTTTTTT	CSALTGGAHNEKLFF
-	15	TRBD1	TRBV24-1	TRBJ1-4	TGTGCCACCAGTGACCCCGGGACAGGGGGTGAAAAACTGTTTTTT	CATSDPGTGGEKLFF
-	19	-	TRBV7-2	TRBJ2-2	TGTGCCAGCAGCCCCATCACCAGTCGGAATCGTTTGTTCACCGGGGAGCTGTTTTTT	CASSPITSRNRLFTGELFF
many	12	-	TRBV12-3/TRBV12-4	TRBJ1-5	TGTGCCAGCAGGACCAACAATCAGCCCCAGCATTTT	CASRTNNQPQHF
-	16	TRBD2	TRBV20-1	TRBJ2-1	TGCAGTGCTAGAGATCCCGCTAGCGGGGGAGACAATGAGCAGTTCTTC	CSARDPASGGDNEQFF
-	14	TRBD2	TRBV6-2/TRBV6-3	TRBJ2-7	TGTGCCAGCAGCAGACTAGCGGGACGGTACGAGCAGTACTTC	CASSRLAGRYEQYF
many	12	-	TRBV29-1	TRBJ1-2	TGCAGCGTTGAAGCGGGGGGGAACGGCTACACCTTC	CSVEAGGNGYTF
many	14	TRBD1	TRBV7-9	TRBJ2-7	TGTGCCAGCAGCTTAGAAGACAGGGTCCACGAGCAGTACTTC	CASSLEDRVHEQYF
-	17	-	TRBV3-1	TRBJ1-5	TGTGCCAGCAGCCAACCAGGAGGACAGCCAGGCATCCAGCCCCAGCATTTT	CASSQPGGQPGIQPQHF
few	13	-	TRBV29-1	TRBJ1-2	TGCAGCGTGCCCCATGGTGCGAACTATGGCTACACCTTC	CSVPHGANYGYTF
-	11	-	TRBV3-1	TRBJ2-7	TGTGCCAGCAGCCAGATGAGCGAGCAGTACTTC	CASSQMSEQYF
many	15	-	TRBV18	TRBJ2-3	TGTGCCAGCTCGCCGAGAGGGGACACGACAGATACGCAGTATTTT	CASSPRGDTTDTQYF
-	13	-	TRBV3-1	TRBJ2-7	TGTGCCAGCAGCCGGGCGCGTTCCTACGAGCAGTACTTC	CASSRARSYEQYF
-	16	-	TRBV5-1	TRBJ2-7	TGCGCCAGCAGCTTGGAATCAGTGAGCTCCTACAATGAGCAGTACTTC	CASSLESVSSYNEQYF
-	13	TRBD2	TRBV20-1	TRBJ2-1	TGCAGTAGTCGGGGGGGCCATAAAAATGAGCAGTTCTTC	CSSRGGHKNEQFF
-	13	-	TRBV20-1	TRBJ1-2	TGCAGTGCTACGACAGGAAAAAACTATGGCTACACCTTC	CSATTGKNYGYTF